This T cell receptor (beta chain) originates from a study of CD8+ T cells in alopecia areata. Study context: Treated patients received oral tofacitinib, 5 to 10 mg twice daily.

Treatment in this sample: oral pan-JAK inhibitor, 5-10 mg twice daily. Trimming removed 7 bases from V and 1 base from J; junction bases left unmatched: 8. This CDR3 is built from 14 residues. CDR1 SQVTM and CDR2 ANQGSEA come from the germline V gene. Extraction and reverse transcription of RNA yielded cDNA as the sequencing template. The method was immunoSEQ multiplex PCR; TCRdb's version includes in-frame clones alone and lacks a portion of them. In the table there are 200,000 to 250,000 clones, 55% to 70% of which are singletons. The chain combines TRBV29-1 with TRBJ1-1; TRBD1 aligns across 8 bases. This TCR was recovered from a human donor with alopecia areata. The source was CD4+ T cells sorted from blood, collected at week 4, from a patient treated with tofacitinib. The CDR3, as DNA: TGCAGCGCCGAGACCGGGACAGGGAACACTGAAGCTTTCTTT. As protein: CSAETGTGNTEAFF.